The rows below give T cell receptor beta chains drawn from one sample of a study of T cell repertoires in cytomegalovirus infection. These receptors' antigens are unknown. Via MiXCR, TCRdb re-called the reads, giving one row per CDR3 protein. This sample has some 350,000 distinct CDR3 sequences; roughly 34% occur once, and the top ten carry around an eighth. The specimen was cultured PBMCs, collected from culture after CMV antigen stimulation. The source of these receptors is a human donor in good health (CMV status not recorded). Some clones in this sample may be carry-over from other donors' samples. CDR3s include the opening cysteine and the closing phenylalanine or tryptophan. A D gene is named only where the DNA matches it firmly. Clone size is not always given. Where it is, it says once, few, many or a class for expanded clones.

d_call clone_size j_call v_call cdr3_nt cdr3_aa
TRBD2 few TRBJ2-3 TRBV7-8 TGTGCCAGCAGCTCCTCATTAGCGGGAGGCCTATCCTTTGATACGCAGTATTTT CASSSSLAGGLSFDTQYF
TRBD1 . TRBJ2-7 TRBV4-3 TGCGCCAGCAGCCAAGTATTCGGGACAGGGGGCTACGAGCAGTACTTC CASSQVFGTGGYEQYF
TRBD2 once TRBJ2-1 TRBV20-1 TGCAGTGCTAGAGGGGCGGGAGATATAGATGAGCAGTTCTTC CSARGAGDIDEQFF
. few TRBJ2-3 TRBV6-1 TGTGCCAGCAGTGAAGATAGAGGGAGGTTCACAGATACGCAGTATTTT CASSEDRGRFTDTQYF
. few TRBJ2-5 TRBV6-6 TGTGCCAGTAACCACCAGGGATATGGGGAGACCCAGTACTTC CASNHQGYGETQYF
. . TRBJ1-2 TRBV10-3 TGTGCCATCAGTCTGGGGGAGTACGCTGGCTACACCTTC CAISLGEYAGYTF
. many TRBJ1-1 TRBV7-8 TGTGCCAGCAACACCGCGGGGACGAACACTGAAGCTTTCTTT CASNTAGTNTEAFF
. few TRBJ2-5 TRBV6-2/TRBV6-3 TGTGCCAGCAGTTACTCGACCGGGAACCAAGAGACCCAGTACTTC CASSYSTGNQETQYF
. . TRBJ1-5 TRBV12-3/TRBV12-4 TGTGCCAGCAGCCACCACAGGGCGTATCAGCCCCAGCATTTT CASSHHRAYQPQHF
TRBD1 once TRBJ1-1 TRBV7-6 TGTGCCAGCAGCCCCGATTCACAGGGGATGAACACTGAAGCTTTCTTT CASSPDSQGMNTEAFF
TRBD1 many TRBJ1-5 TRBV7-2 TGTGCCAGCAGCTTACTGACAGGGGATCAGCCCCAGCATTTT CASSLLTGDQPQHF
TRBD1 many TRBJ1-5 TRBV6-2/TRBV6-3 TGTGCCAGCACATCTCCCGGACAGGGGAGGAAGCCCCAGCATTTT CASTSPGQGRKPQHF
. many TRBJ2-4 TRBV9 TGTGCCAGCAGCGTAGACCCGAAAAACATTCAGTACTTC CASSVDPKNIQYF
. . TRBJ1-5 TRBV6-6 TGTGCCAGCAGTTCCGGGGGCAGCAATCAGCCCCAGCATTTT CASSSGGSNQPQHF
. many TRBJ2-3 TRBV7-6 TGTGCCAGCAGCTTAGAATCGAGGAATACGCAGTATTTT CASSLESRNTQYF
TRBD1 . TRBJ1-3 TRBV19 TGTGCCAGTAGTAACAGGGGAAGCGGAAACACCATATATTTT CASSNRGSGNTIYF
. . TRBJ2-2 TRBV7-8 TGTGCCAGCAGCCCCGTAGCGCCCGGGGAGCTGTTTTTT CASSPVAPGELFF
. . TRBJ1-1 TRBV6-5 TGTGCCAGCAGTTACTTTGGGGGGCCCACTGAAGCTTTCTTT CASSYFGGPTEAFF
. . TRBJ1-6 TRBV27 TGTGCCAGCAGTTTATCTGGGGACAACCGAGGTGGGTCCTATAATTCACCCCTCCACTTT CASSLSGDNRGGSYNSPLHF
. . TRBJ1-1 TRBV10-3 TGTGCCATCCGGGAGAACACTGAAGCTTTCTTT CAIRENTEAFF
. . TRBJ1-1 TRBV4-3 TGCGCCAGCAGCCAAGAGGGGTTATTTAGTAACACTGAAGCTTTCTTT CASSQEGLFSNTEAFF
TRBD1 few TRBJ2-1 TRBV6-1 TGTGCCAGCAGCCTCCCGGGACAGGGAATCGATGAGCAGTTCTTC CASSLPGQGIDEQFF
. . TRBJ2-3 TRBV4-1 TGCGCCAGCAGCCAAGCCGACAGGATCCCAGATACGCAGTATTTT CASSQADRIPDTQYF
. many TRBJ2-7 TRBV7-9 TGTGCCAGCAGCATGGACTACCGCGAGCAGTACTTC CASSMDYREQYF
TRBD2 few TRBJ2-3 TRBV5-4 TGTGCCAGCAGCTCGCATGGCGGGAGTTCCACAGATACGCAGTATTTT CASSSHGGSSTDTQYF
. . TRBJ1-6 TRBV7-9 TGTGCCAGCAGCCGCAGCCCCTCACCCCTCCACTTT CASSRSPSPLHF
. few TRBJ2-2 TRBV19 TGTGCCAGTACTCAACAGGGAAGGAACACCGGGGAGCTGTTTTTT CASTQQGRNTGELFF
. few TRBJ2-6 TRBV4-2 TGTGCCAGCAGCCAAGATGGAGAGACTGGGGCCAACGTCCTGACTTTC CASSQDGETGANVLTF
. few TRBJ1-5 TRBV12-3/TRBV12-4 TGTGCCAGCAGTTTAGAGGCCAATCAGCCCCAGCATTTT CASSLEANQPQHF
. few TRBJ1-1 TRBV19 TGTGCCAGTAGTTGGGCGCGTAGCACTGAAGCTTTCTTT CASSWARSTEAFF
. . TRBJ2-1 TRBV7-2 TGTGCCAGCAATACCTTTTTGGGTTCGAGAAATGAGCAGTTCTTC CASNTFLGSRNEQFF
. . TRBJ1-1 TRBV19 TGTGCCAGTGCACAGGTCCGGGGGCACACTGAAGCTTTCTTT CASAQVRGHTEAFF
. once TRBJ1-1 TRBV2 TGTGCCAGCAGTGTACAGAGGGAAGCTTTCTTT CASSVQREAFF
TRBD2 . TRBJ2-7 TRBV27 TGTGCCAGCAGTTTAAGCGGGAAAGGAAACGAGCAGTACTTC CASSLSGKGNEQYF
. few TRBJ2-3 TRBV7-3 TGTGCCAGCAGCTTTGGACAGCTCACAGATACGCAGTATTTT CASSFGQLTDTQYF
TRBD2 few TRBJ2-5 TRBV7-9 TGTGCCAGCAGCTCCGGGACTAGCGGGAGAGACGGAGAGACCCAGTACTTC CASSSGTSGRDGETQYF
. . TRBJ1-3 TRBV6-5 TGTCCCAGCAGTCAGCACAGGGCTTTGAACACCATATATTTT CPSSQHRALNTIYF
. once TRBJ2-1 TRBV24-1 TGTGCCACCAGTGATTGGGCGCGGAATGAGCAGTTCTTC CATSDWARNEQFF
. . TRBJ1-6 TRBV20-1 TGCAGTGCTAGAGATAGCGGAAAGGGCAAGAATTCACCCCTCCACTTT CSARDSGKGKNSPLHF
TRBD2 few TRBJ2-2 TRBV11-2 TGTGCCAGCAGATCGGGACTAGCGGTCTCGAACACCGGGGAGCTGTTTTTT CASRSGLAVSNTGELFF